This T cell receptor beta chain was recovered during a study of cytomegalovirus exposure and HLA in healthy donors. Overall study context: Early on, a data release was issued that held 80 million or so unique TCRs from HLA-typed donors.

A remark on this clone: Antigen: not known.

Study-level results: Cytomegalovirus-associated status was assigned to more than 150 TCR beta chains. In a later analysis, DRB1 alleles had the most associated TCRs; HLA-C alleles the fewest. In vitro confirmation showed three CMV-associated chains to be CMV antigen specific.

The PCR had 60 Vbeta and 13 Jbeta primers. Sequencing used immunoSEQ multiplex PCR; TCRdb keeps in-frame clones, though not all of them. There are around 140,000 clones in the sample, with about 1.4% held by the top ten. This clonotype was sampled from a woman in her 40s in good health and CMV-seronegative. The sequenced sample consisted of PBMCs.

The CDR3 DNA reads as TGTGCCAGTAGTACGCCGGGACAGGGAACAGATACGCAGTATTTT. Translating gives CASSTPGQGTDTQYF. The chain joins TRBV19 to TRBJ2-3; TRBD1 agrees at 9 bases. CDR3 length: 15 residues. J lost 3 bases, V lost 4 bases, and 5 bases had no gene match. CDR1 LNHDA and CDR2 SQIVND come from the germline V gene (reference sequence). Based on the CDR3 plus reference TRBV19 and TRBJ2-3, the full variable domain is DGGITQSPKYLFRKEGQNVTLSCEQNLNHDAMYWYRQDPGQGLRLIYYSQIVNDFQKGDIAEGYSVSREKKESFPLTVTSAQKNPTAFYLCASSTPGQGTDTQYFGPGTRLTVL.